This paragraph reports one T cell receptor beta chain. Antigen unknown. The PCR had 60 Vbeta and 13 Jbeta primers. Some clones are missing from TCRdb's copy, which holds only in-frame ones; the method was immunoSEQ multiplex PCR. In the table there are roughly 170,000 clones, 80% of which are singletons. The data derive from a study of cytomegalovirus exposure and HLA in healthy donors. Study results and limitations: Highest at DRB1 and lowest at HLA-C, TCR association rates differed among HLA loci in a later analysis.

Germline-derived CDR1 and CDR2 are KGHSH and LQKENI. V dropped 3 bases and J dropped 5 bases, with 16 bases sitting between them. This CDR3 is 15 amino acids long. What was sequenced was PBMCs. The chain employs TRBV18 and TRBJ1-2, with TRBD1 as a possible D gene (6 bases). The TCR comes from a boy aged 10-17 years in good health and CMV-seronegative. CDR3 coding DNA: TGTGCCAGCTCACCGGAACCAGCTGGACAGTATGGCTACACCTTC. As protein: CASSPEPAGQYGYTF.